This TCR beta chain originates from a study of blood T cell repertoires in COVID-19. Study-level background: Whether acute or convalescent, the COVID-19 samples came from the United States, Italy and Spain.

CDR1 and CDR2 (germline): KGHDR, SFDVKD. V dropped 4 bases and J dropped 3 bases, with 5 bases sitting between them. The CDR3 is 12 residues long. In the authors' workflow: Amplifying reference gene primers gave estimates of nucleated cell counts. Measured with immunoSEQ multiplex PCR; TCRdb has only the in-frame clones, and not every one. V and J calls plus clone size are reproduced from that table; the DNA served to infer D and trimming. The table has some 150,000 clones, roughly 89% seen once; the top ten hold approximately 1.4%. What was sequenced was peripheral blood. The chain couples TRBV24-1 to TRBJ1-2, with D uncertain. The sequence derives from a woman aged 45 to 65 with acute or convalescent COVID-19. This CDR3 reads CATSESDYGYTF. In DNA form, the CDR3 reads TGTGCCACCAGTGAGTCAGACTATGGCTACACCTTC.